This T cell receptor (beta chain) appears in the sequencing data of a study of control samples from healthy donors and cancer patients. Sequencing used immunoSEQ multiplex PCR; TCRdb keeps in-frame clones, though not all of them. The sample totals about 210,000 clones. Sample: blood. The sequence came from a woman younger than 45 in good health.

The CDR3 is CASSLWSGSTDTQYF. The CDR3 DNA is TGTGCCAGCTCACTTTGGTCCGGATCTACAGATACGCAGTATTTT. The chain couples TRBV18 to TRBJ2-3, with D uncertain. V shed 4 bases and J shed 3 bases, with 14 bases lying between them. Germline-derived CDR1 and CDR2 are KGHSH and LQKENI. This CDR3 has 15 amino acids.